These 32 T cell receptor beta chains originate from one sample sequenced in a study of identical twins. TCRdb called the 5' RACE reads again in MiXCR, with one record for every CDR3 protein. The table records around 650,000 distinct CDR3 sequences, about 7.6% of them present only once. This sample also appeared in a second study, on yellow fever vaccine responses in identical twins.

The sequenced sample was PBMCs. The receptors come from a young woman in good health.

This clonotype was seen a handful of times. J is TRBJ1-2 and V is TRBV6-5; 8 bases match TRBD1. With 0 bases clipped from V and 5 bases from J, the junction kept 5 bases outside the gene matches. Germline CDR1 MNHEY, CDR2 SVGAGI. The CDR3 extends over 15 amino acids. Here the CDR3 DNA reads TGTGCCAGCAGTTACTCCCGGACAGGGAGATATGGCTACACCTTC. This encodes CASSYSRTGRYGYTF.

This rearrangement joins TRBV12-3 or TRBV12-4 to TRBJ2-6, with D perhaps matching TRBD1 (8 bases). V was pared by 7 bases and J by 0 bases, with 19 bases between. This CDR3 comprises 18 residues. CDR3 residues: CASTRGAGGRSGANVLTF. The CDR3, as DNA: TGTGCCAGCACCCGGGGGGCAGGGGGCCGCTCTGGGGCCAACGTCCTGACTTTC.

The table lists this clonotype with a few counts. The CDR3 reads CASSLSGRVQAGELFF. DNA of the CDR3: TGTGCCAGCAGTTTATCAGGACGGGTCCAGGCCGGGGAGCTGTTTTTT. The chain combines TRBV27 with TRBJ2-2; D is undetermined. The germline V gene encodes CDR1 MNHEY and CDR2 SMNVEV (reference sequence). V dropped 0 bases and J dropped 6 bases, with 14 bases sitting between them. This CDR3 is 16 amino acids long.

This chain links TRBV29-1 with TRBJ2-7, with TRBD2 matching over 8 bases. CDR1 and CDR2 (germline): SQVTM, ANQGSEA. J gave up 0 bases and V 7 bases, and 5 bases lay outside the gene matches. The CDR3 sequence is 13 residues long. CDR3 region: CSAEAGDSYEQYF. CDR3 DNA sequence: TGCAGCGCCGAAGCGGGAGACTCCTACGAGCAGTACTTC.

This chain links TRBV11-2 with TRBJ2-7; possibly TRBD1 for D (5 bases). Germline V gene sequence: CDR1 SGHAT, CDR2 FQNNGV. This CDR3 has 13 residues. V lost 1 base and J lost 6, with 10 bases in between. In nucleotides, the CDR3 is TGTGCCAGCAGCTTAGTCGCAGGGCCCGAGCAGTACTTC. Its protein is CASSLVAGPEQYF.

The chain uses TRBV7-8 and TRBJ2-3; unclear D gene. V was shortened by 1 base and J by 0 bases, with 14 bases between the two germline ends. Per the germline V gene, CDR1 is SGHVS and CDR2 is FQNEAQ. The CDR3 totals 17 residues. The CDR3 nucleotides read TGTGCCAGCAGCTTAGAGTTTGTGGGGATTAGCACAGATACGCAGTATTTT. Translated, it gives CASSLEFVGISTDTQYF.

This clonotype was seen ten or more times. The chain combines TRBV27 with TRBJ2-3, with D possibly being TRBD1 or TRBD2 (6 bases each). This CDR3 has 14 amino acids. Germline CDR1 and CDR2: MNHEY and SMNVEV (reference sequence). Trimming removed 9 bases from V and 5 bases from J, with 18 bases in between. This chain's CDR3 is CASANGGREDTQYF. CDR3 sequence (DNA): TGTGCCAGTGCAAACGGGGGCCGAGAAGATACGCAGTATTTT.

The table lists this clonotype with a few counts. This chain uses TRBV2 with TRBJ2-7; the match to TRBD1 covers 7 bases. From germline, CDR1 is SNHLY and CDR2 FYNNEI. With V trimmed by 6 bases and J by 3 bases, 8 bases remained unmatched. CDR3 length: 14 amino acids. CDR3 coding DNA: TGTGCCAGCAGGAGAGACAGGGATATCTACGAGCAGTACTTC. It translates to CASRRDRDIYEQYF.

The V gene is TRBV7-2, the J gene TRBJ2-7; TRBD2 matches 11 bases. Germline trimming cut 5 bases from V and 2 bases from J; bases unmatched to any gene: 5. The germline V gene encodes CDR1 SGHTA and CDR2 FQGNSA. This CDR3 region has 15 residues. CDR3 sequence (DNA): TGTGCCAGCAGCCTGGGACTAGCGGACGCCTACGAGCAGTACTTC. Amino acids: CASSLGLADAYEQYF.

The rearrangement links TRBV6-1 to TRBJ2-7; TRBD2 is a possible D gene (6 bases). The V gene lost 1 base and the J gene lost 2 bases, with 15 bases spanning the gap. Germline lookup yields CDR1 MNHNS and CDR2 SASEGT. This CDR3 spans 16 amino acids. In DNA, the CDR3 is TGTGCCAGCAGTGAAGAGCTGACTAGGCCCCCCTACGAGCAGTACGTC. Encoded protein: CASSEELTRPPYEQYV.

The genes are TRBV2 and TRBJ2-5, with 9 positions matching TRBD2. V shed 6 bases and J 4 bases; nucleotides not matched to a gene: 3. CDR1 SNHLY and CDR2 FYNNEI come from the germline V gene. The CDR3 is 13 residues long. The CDR3 DNA follows: TGTGCCAGCAGGGGACTAGCCCGAGAGACCCAGTACTTC. Encoded protein: CASRGLARETQYF.

This sequence joins TRBV13 and TRBJ2-2; D is uncertain. The CDR3 sequence is 13 residues long. CDR1 is PRHDT and CDR2 is FYEKMQ in the germline V gene (reference sequence). The V and J ends lost 0 bases and 6 bases respectively, with 5 bases between them. The CDR3 is CASSLGTAGELFF. DNA for the CDR3: TGTGCCAGCAGCTTAGGGACGGCCGGGGAGCTGTTTTTT.

The gene calls are TRBV12-3 or TRBV12-4 and TRBJ2-7, with D possibly matching TRBD2 (6 bases). Trimming took 5 bases from V and 6 from J, leaving 14 bases between them. This CDR3 comprises 13 residues. CDR3: CASSQGTHREQYV. The CDR3 bases are TGTGCCAGCAGTCAAGGGACTCACCGCGAGCAGTACGTC.

This chain connects TRBV11-2 to TRBJ2-5; weak D call: TRBD2 (5 bases). The CDR3 totals 19 residues. V shed 2 bases and J shed 2 bases, with 24 bases lying between them. The germline V gene has CDR1 SGHAT and CDR2 FQNNGV. CDR3 loop: CASSLSLFGGLNVQETQYF. Here the CDR3 DNA reads TGTGCCAGCAGCTTAAGTCTTTTCGGCGGGCTAAATGTGCAAGAGACCCAGTACTTC.

This clonotype was counted only a few times. This chain joins TRBV12-3 or TRBV12-4 and TRBJ2-3, with 8 nucleotides matching TRBD2. Trimming took 2 bases from V and 0 from J; bases not matched to a gene: 7. The CDR3 runs 17 residues. The CDR3 sequence: CASSLYGRALSTDTQYF. The CDR3 DNA reads TGTGCCAGCAGTTTATACGGGAGGGCCCTCAGCACAGATACGCAGTATTTT.

This clonotype has ten or more counts. V is TRBV15 and J is TRBJ2-1; 9 bases are a match to TRBD2. The CDR3 consists of 18 residues. Germline CDR1 LNHNV, CDR2 YYDKDF (reference sequence). V was clipped by 0 bases and J by 9 bases; unmatched bases: 15. CDR3 protein: CATSRDGALAGKYGEQFF. The CDR3 nucleotides are TGTGCCACCAGCAGAGATGGCGCTCTAGCGGGAAAGTATGGTGAGCAGTTCTTC.

The chain joins TRBV19 to TRBJ1-1; D remains ambiguous. The length of the CDR3 is 16 residues. Germline V gene lookup returns CDR1 LNHDA and CDR2 SQIVND (reference sequence). V was shortened by 2 bases and J by 1 base, with 14 bases between the two germline ends. The CDR3: CASSITHRQANTEAFF. The CDR3 bases are TGTGCCAGTAGTATAACTCATCGGCAGGCGAACACTGAAGCTTTCTTT. Using reference TRBV19 and TRBJ1-1 for the parts outside the CDR3, the full variable domain is DGGITQSPKYLFRKEGQNVTLSCEQNLNHDAMYWYRQDPGQGLRLIYYSQIVNDFQKGDIAEGYSVSREKKESFPLTVTSAQKNPTAFYLCASSITHRQANTEAFFGQGTRLTVV.

The CDR3 loop is CASSFLRTSTDGYTF. The CDR3, as DNA: TGTGCCAGCAGTTTCCTTCGGACGTCCACGGATGGCTACACCTTC. The J gene is TRBJ1-2, the V gene TRBV12-3 or TRBV12-4; D ambiguous. The length of the CDR3 is 15 residues. V was clipped by 3 bases and J by 6 bases, with 17 bases between them.

This clonotype was picked up a small number of times. V is TRBV20-1 and J is TRBJ1-1; 7 bases agree with TRBD1. J lost 12 bases, V lost 7 bases, and 8 bases had no gene match. CDR3 length: 10 residues. Germline V gene lookup returns CDR1 DFQATT and CDR2 SNEGSKA (reference sequence). The chain's CDR3 is CSVPQGDSFF. For the CDR3, the DNA is TGCAGTGTTCCCCAGGGGGACTCTTTCTTT.

This clonotype was counted only a few times. The chain joins TRBV7-6 to TRBJ2-2; 8 bases map to TRBD1. This CDR3 has 15 amino acids. Germline V gene lookup returns CDR1 SGHVS and CDR2 FNYEAQ. Trimming at V came to 4 bases and at J to 3 bases, leaving 4 bases not matched to a gene. CDR3 sequence: CASSSGGVYTGELFF. The CDR3 coding sequence is TGTGCCAGCAGCTCAGGGGGCGTTTACACCGGGGAGCTGTTTTTT.

This clonotype has more than one count but fewer than ten. The chain has TRBV10-3 and TRBJ2-1; 8 positions agree with TRBD2. The V segment lost 6 bases and the J segment 1 base; nucleotides outside the gene matches: 5. Germline CDR1 reads ENHRY; CDR2 reads SYGVKD. The CDR3 extends over 15 amino acids. The CDR3 reads CAISPTSASYNEQFF. The CDR3 region has the DNA TGTGCCATCAGCCCGACTAGCGCATCCTACAATGAGCAGTTCTTC.

This clonotype appeared a few times. The V and J genes are TRBV29-1 and TRBJ1-2; TRBD1 matches 11 bases. The CDR3 loop spans 15 amino acids. The V segment lost 1 base and the J segment 2 bases; nucleotides outside the gene matches: 3. CDR1 and CDR2 (germline): SQVTM, ANQGSEA. The CDR3 here is CSVEGGTGGNYGYTF. CDR3 nucleotide sequence: TGCAGCGTTGAAGGGGGGACAGGGGGGAACTATGGCTACACCTTC.

This chain links TRBV25-1 with TRBJ2-2, with D hard to call. Trimming stripped 3 bases from V and 9 bases from J, with 17 bases between. CDR1 is MGHDK and CDR2 is SYGVNS in the germline V gene. This CDR3 is built from 15 residues. In DNA, the CDR3 is TGTGCCAGCAGTGAGGGGATCGGCCTCTCCCGGGAGCTGTTTTTT. The encoded protein is CASSEGIGLSRELFF.

This clonotype was counted a few times. V usage is TRBV6-1 and J usage is TRBJ2-2; 11 bases are a match to TRBD2. The CDR3 has 19 residues. CDR1 MNHNS and CDR2 SASEGT come from the germline V gene. The ends lost 5 bases at V and 0 bases at J; junction bases unmatched: 11. CDR3 DNA sequence: TGTGCCAGCAGTCCATCAACCGGGACTAGCGGCGCGAACACCGGGGAGCTGTTTTTT. It encodes CASSPSTGTSGANTGELFF.

This chain connects TRBV5-5 to TRBJ1-1; D is possibly TRBD1 (6 bases). Deletions cut 5 bases from V and 1 base from J, with 15 bases between. Germline lookup yields CDR1 SGHKS and CDR2 YYEKEE (reference sequence). The CDR3 covers 15 residues. The CDR3 coding sequence is TGTGCCAGCAGTTTTACAGACAGGAGGAACACTGAAGCTTTCTTT. It is translated as CASSFTDRRNTEAFF. Based on the CDR3 plus reference TRBV5-5 and TRBJ1-1, the full variable domain is DAGVTQSPTHLIKTRGQQVTLRCSPISGHKSVSWYQQVLGQGPQFIFQYYEKEERGRGNFPDRFSARQFPNYSSELNVNALLLGDSALYLCASSFTDRRNTEAFFGQGTRLTVV.

This chain connects TRBV27 to TRBJ2-2; a possible D gene is TRBD1 (6 bases). Deletions cut 7 bases from V and 4 bases from J, with 10 bases between. Germline values: CDR1 MNHEY, CDR2 SMNVEV (reference sequence). The length of the CDR3 is 13 residues. The CDR3 bases are TGTGCCAGCAAGCTCAGGGGCACCGGGGAGCTGTTTTTT. It encodes CASKLRGTGELFF.

There are a few counts of this clonotype. This chain links TRBV9 with TRBJ2-5; D may correspond to TRBD1 or TRBD2 (5 bases each). Between the trimmed V and J ends, which lost 0 bases and 4 bases, there was a span of 13 bases. Germline assignment: CDR1 SGDLS and CDR2 YYNGEE. The CDR3 totals 15 residues. CDR3 sequence: CASSVVGDALETQYF. The CDR3 nucleotides are TGTGCCAGCAGCGTAGTCGGGGACGCATTAGAGACCCAGTACTTC.

This clonotype occurred many times. The CDR3 is CATSDPGQGQETQYF. The DNA of the CDR3 is TGTGCCACCAGTGACCCAGGACAGGGCCAAGAGACCCAGTACTTC. The genes are TRBV24-1 and TRBJ2-5; 8 bases line up with TRBD1. Trimming removed 4 bases from V and 1 base from J; junction bases left unmatched: 4. The CDR3 runs to 15 residues. Germline V gives CDR1 KGHDR, CDR2 SFDVKD.

This clonotype has a handful of counts. The chain carries TRBV7-9 and TRBJ2-1; D may be TRBD1 (6 bases). Trimming left V 5 bases short and J 4 bases short, with 15 bases between. The CDR3 has 15 residues. Germline CDR1 and CDR2: SEHNR and FQNEAQ (reference sequence). CDR3 residues: CASSLQGTQYNEQFF. CDR3 nucleotides: TGTGCCAGCAGCCTACAGGGCACTCAGTACAATGAGCAGTTCTTC.

The J gene is TRBJ1-2, the V gene TRBV7-9; D gene ambiguous. This CDR3 has 13 residues. The germline CDR1 and CDR2 sequences are SEHNR and FQNEAQ (reference sequence). V shed 5 bases and J shed 4 bases, with 11 bases lying between them. CDR3 DNA sequence: TGTGCCAGCAGCCCGGCGGAACTCTATGGCTACACCTTC. It codes for CASSPAELYGYTF.

Ten or more counts support this clonotype. J is TRBJ2-2 and V is TRBV7-2; D gene uncertain. The CDR3 has 13 residues. V was clipped by 2 bases and J by 6 bases, with 7 bases between them. Germline CDR1 reads SGHTA; CDR2 reads FQGNSA. The CDR3 loop is CASSLLGSGELFF. The CDR3 DNA reads as TGTGCCAGCAGCTTATTGGGTTCCGGGGAGCTGTTTTTT.

This clonotype was seen more than once but under ten times. The chain recombines TRBV12-3 or TRBV12-4 with TRBJ2-1, with TRBD2 as a possible D gene (6 bases). The CDR3 runs to 15 residues. The V end was cut by 4 bases, the J end by 4 bases, with 14 bases between. CDR3 amino acids: CASSSRDSTYNEQFF. The CDR3 bases are TGTGCCAGCAGTTCCCGGGACTCAACGTACAATGAGCAGTTCTTC.